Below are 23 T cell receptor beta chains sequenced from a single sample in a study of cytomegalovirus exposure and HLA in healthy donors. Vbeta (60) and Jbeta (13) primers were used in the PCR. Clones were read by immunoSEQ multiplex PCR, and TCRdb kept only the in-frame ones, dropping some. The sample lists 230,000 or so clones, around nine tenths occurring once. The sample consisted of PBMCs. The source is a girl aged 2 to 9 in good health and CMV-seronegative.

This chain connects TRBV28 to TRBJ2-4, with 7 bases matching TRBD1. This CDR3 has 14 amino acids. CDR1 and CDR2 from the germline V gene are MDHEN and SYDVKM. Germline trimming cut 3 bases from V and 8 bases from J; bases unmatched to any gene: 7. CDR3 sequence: CASSFVDRVDIQYF. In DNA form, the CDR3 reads TGTGCCAGCAGTTTTGTTGACAGGGTGGACATTCAGTACTTC. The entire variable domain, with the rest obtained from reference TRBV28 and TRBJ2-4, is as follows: DVKVTQSSRYLVKRTGEKVFLECVQDMDHENMFWYRQDPGLGLRLIYFSYDVKMKEKGDIPEGYSVSREKKERFSLILESASTNQTSMYLCASSFVDRVDIQYFGAGTRLSVL.

The CDR3 coding sequence is TGTGCCAGCAGCGTCGGACTACACTATGGCTACACCTTC. As protein: CASSVGLHYGYTF. The rearrangement joins TRBV6-5 to TRBJ1-2; D gene uncertain. Germline V gives CDR1 MNHEY, CDR2 SVGAGI. V gave up 6 bases and J gave up 3 bases, with 11 bases separating them. This CDR3 spans 13 amino acids.

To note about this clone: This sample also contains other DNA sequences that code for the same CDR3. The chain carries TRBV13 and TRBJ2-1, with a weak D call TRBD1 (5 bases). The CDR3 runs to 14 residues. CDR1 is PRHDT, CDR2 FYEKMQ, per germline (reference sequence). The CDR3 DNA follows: TGTGCTAGCTCTAGGTTTACAGGCTACAATGAGCAGTTCTTC. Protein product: CASSRFTGYNEQFF.

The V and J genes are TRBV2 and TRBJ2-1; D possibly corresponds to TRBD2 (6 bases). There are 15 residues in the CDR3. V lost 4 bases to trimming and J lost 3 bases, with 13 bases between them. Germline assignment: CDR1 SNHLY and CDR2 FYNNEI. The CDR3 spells CASSGGTGDYNEQFF. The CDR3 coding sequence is TGTGCCAGCAGTGGGGGGACGGGAGACTACAATGAGCAGTTCTTC.

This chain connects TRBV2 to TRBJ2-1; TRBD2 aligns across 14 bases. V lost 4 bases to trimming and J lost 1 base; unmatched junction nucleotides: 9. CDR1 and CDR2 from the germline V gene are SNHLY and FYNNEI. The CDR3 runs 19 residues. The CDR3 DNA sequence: TGTGCCAGCAGTGGGACTAGCGGGAGGCCGCGTGGGTCCTACAATGAGCAGTTCTTC. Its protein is CASSGTSGRPRGSYNEQFF. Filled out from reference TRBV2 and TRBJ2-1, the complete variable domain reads EPEVTQTPSHQVTQMGQEVILRCVPISNHLYFYWYRQILGQKVEFLVSFYNNEISEKSEIFDDQFSVERPDGSNFTLKIRSTKLEDSAMYFCASSGTSGRPRGSYNEQFFGPGTRLTVL.

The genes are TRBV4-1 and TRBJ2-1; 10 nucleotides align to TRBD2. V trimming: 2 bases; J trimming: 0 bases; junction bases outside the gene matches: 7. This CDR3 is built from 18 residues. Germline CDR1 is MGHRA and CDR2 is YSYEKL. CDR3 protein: CASSQLRTSGASYNEQFF. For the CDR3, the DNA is TGCGCCAGCAGCCAACTCCGGACTAGCGGAGCCTCCTACAATGAGCAGTTCTTC.

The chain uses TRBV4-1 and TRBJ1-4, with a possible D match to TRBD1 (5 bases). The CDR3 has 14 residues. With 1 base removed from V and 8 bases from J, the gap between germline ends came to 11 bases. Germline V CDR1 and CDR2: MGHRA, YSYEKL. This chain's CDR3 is CASSQGDWTEKLFF. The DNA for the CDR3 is TGCGCCAGCAGCCAAGGGGATTGGACAGAAAAACTGTTTTTT.

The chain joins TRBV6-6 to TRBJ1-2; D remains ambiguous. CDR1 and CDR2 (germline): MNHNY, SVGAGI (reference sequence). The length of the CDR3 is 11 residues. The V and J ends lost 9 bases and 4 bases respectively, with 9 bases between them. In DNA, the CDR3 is TGTGCCAGTCGGGGAAGCTATGGCTACACCTTC. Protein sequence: CASRGSYGYTF.

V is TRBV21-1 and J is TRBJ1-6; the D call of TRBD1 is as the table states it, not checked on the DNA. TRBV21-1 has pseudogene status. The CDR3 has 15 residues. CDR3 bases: TGTGCCAGCAGCGGCCACAGGGTTTATAATTCACCCCTCCACTTT. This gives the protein CASSGHRVYNSPLHF.

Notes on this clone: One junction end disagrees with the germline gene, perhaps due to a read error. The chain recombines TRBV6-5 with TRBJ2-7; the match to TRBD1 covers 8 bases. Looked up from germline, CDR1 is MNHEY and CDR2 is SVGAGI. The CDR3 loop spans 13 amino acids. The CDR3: CEPRRTGSYEQYF. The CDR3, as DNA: TGCGAGCCTCGGCGGACAGGGTCCTACGAGCAGTACTTC.

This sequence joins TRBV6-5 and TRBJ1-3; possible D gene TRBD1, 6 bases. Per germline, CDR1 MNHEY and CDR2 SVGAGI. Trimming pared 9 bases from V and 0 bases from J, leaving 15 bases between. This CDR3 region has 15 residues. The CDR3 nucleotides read TGTGCCAGTAGGAGGACAGAGCTCTCTGGAAACACCATATATTTT. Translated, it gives CASRRTELSGNTIYF.

The CDR3 nucleotides are TGTGCCAGCAGTTTCGGTCTAGCGGGGGGGCCGGGCTACAATGAGCAGTTCTTC. Its translation: CASSFGLAGGPGYNEQFF. The V and J genes are TRBV27 and TRBJ2-1, with 12 bases matching TRBD2. Germline CDR1 is MNHEY and CDR2 is SMNVEV (reference sequence). V dropped 3 bases and J dropped 3; count of bases not matched to a gene: 9. The CDR3 is 18 amino acids.

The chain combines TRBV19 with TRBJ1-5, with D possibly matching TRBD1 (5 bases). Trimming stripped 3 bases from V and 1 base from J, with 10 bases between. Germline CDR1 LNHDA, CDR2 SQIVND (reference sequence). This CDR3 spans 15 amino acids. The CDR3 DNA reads TGTGCCAGTAGTATTCCGGGGGTGAGCAATCAGCCCCAGCATTTT. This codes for CASSIPGVSNQPQHF.

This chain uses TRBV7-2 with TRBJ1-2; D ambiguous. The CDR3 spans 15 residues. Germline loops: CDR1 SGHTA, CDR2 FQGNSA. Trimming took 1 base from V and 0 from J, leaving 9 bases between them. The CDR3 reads CASSLVGDTNYGYTF. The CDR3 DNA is TGTGCCAGCAGCTTAGTGGGCGATACTAACTATGGCTACACCTTC.

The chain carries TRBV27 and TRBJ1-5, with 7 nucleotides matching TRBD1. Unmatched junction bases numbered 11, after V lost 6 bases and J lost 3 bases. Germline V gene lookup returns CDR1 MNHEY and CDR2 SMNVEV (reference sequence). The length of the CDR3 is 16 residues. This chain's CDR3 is CASSPQGGRDNQPQHF. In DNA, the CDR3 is TGTGCCAGCAGCCCCCAGGGGGGACGGGACAATCAGCCCCAGCATTTT.

CDR3 residues: CASSWRDSLTLGGTEAFF. The CDR3 coding sequence is TGCGCCAGCAGCTGGAGGGACAGCCTTACCTTGGGAGGTACTGAAGCTTTCTTT. The chain has TRBV5-1 and TRBJ1-1, with 7 nucleotides matching TRBD1. The CDR3 has 18 residues. V lost 3 bases, J lost 5 bases, and 19 bases stayed unmatched. Germline CDR1 is SGHRS and CDR2 is YFSETQ.

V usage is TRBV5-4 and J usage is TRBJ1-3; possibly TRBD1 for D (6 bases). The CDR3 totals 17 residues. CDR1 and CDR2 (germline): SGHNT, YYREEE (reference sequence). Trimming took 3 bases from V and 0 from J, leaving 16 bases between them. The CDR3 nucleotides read TGTGCCAGCAGCTGGGGGGGGACAAAGAGCTCTGGAAACACCATATATTTT. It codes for CASSWGGTKSSGNTIYF.

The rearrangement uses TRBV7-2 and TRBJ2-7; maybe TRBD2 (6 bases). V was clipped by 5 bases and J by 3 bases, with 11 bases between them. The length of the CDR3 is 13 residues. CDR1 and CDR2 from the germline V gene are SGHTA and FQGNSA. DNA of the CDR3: TGTGCCAGCAGCAAGGGACTGTTCTACGAGCAGTACTTC. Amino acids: CASSKGLFYEQYF.

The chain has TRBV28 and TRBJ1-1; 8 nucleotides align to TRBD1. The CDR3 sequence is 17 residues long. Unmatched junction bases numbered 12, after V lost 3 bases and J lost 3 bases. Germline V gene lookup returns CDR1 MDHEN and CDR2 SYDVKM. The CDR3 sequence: CASSFLPGGGGYTEAFF. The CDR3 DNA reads TGTGCCAGCAGTTTCCTCCCAGGGGGCGGTGGGTACACTGAAGCTTTCTTT.

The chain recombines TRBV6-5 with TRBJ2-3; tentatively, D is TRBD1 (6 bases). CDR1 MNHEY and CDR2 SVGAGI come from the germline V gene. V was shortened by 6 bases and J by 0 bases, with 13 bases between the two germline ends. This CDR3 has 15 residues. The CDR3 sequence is CASRNFGQSTDTQYF. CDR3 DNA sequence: TGTGCCAGCAGAAACTTCGGACAGAGCACAGATACGCAGTATTTT.

CDR3 protein: CASSLTRGDIGYTF. The CDR3 coding sequence is TGCGCCAGCAGCCTGACAAGGGGTGACATAGGCTACACCTTC. The chain joins TRBV4-1 to TRBJ1-2, with D perhaps matching TRBD1 (5 bases). Germline values: CDR1 MGHRA, CDR2 YSYEKL. The V and J ends lost 4 bases and 8 bases respectively, with 17 bases between them. The CDR3 sequence is 14 residues long.

DNA for the CDR3: TGTGCCAGCAGCCAAGATCTTACAGGGTGGAACACTGAAGCTTTCTTT. Translated: CASSQDLTGWNTEAFF. The chain joins TRBV4-2 to TRBJ1-1; perhaps TRBD1 as D (6 bases). Germline CDR1 reads LGHNA; CDR2 reads YNFKEQ. This CDR3 spans 16 amino acids. V lost 0 bases and J 1 base, leaving 12 bases between the germline ends.

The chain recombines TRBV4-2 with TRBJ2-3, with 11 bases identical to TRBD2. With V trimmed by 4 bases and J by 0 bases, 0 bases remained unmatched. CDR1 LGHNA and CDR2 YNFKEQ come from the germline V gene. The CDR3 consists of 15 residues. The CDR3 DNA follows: TGTGCCAGCAGCCGACTAGCGGGAAGCACAGATACGCAGTATTTT. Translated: CASSRLAGSTDTQYF.